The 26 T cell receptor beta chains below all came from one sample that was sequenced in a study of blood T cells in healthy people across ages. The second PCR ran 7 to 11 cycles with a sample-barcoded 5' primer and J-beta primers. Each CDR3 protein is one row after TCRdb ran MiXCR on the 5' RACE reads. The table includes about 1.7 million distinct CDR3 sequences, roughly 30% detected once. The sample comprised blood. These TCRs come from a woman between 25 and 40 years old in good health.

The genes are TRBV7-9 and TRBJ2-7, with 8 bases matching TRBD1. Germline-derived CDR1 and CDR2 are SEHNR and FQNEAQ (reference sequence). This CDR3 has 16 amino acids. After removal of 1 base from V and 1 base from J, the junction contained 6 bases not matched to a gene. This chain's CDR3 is CASSLGPDRESYEQYF. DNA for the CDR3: TGTGCCAGCAGCTTAGGCCCGGACAGGGAGTCCTACGAGCAGTACTTC.

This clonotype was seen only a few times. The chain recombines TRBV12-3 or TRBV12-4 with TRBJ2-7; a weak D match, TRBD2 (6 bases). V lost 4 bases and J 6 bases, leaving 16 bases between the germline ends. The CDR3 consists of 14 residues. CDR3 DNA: TGTGCCAGCAGTTCCCCGGGGGATCGAGCCGAGCAGTACTTC. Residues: CASSSPGDRAEQYF.

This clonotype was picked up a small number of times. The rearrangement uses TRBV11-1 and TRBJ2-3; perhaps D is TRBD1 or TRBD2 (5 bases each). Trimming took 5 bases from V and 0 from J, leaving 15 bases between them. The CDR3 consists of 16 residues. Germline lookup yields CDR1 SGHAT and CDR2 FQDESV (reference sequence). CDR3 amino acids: CASSVGTDSSTDTQYF. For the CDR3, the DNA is TGTGCCAGCAGCGTCGGGACGGATTCTAGCACAGATACGCAGTATTTT.

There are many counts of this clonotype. The CDR3 sequence: CASSHPATNEKLFF. In nucleotides, the CDR3 is TGTGCCAGCAGCCACCCCGCAACTAATGAAAAACTGTTTTTT. J is TRBJ1-4 and V is TRBV7-9; D is unclear. This CDR3 is 14 amino acids long. The germline V and J ends were trimmed by 5 bases and 0 bases, with 7 bases remaining between them. The germline V gene has CDR1 SEHNR and CDR2 FQNEAQ (reference sequence).

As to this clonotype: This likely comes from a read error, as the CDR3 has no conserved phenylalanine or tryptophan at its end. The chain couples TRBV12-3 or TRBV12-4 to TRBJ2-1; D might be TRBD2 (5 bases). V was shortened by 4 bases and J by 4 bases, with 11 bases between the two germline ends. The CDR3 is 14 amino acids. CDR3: CASSSRGRYNEQFS. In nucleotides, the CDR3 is TGTGCCAGCAGTTCTAGAGGGAGATACAATGAGCAGTTCTCC.

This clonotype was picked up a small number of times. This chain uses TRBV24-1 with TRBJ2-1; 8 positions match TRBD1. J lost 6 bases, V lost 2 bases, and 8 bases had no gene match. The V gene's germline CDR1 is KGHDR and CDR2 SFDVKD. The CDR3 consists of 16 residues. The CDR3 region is CATSDSGTGPPNEQFF. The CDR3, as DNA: TGTGCCACCAGTGATTCCGGGACAGGACCTCCCAATGAGCAGTTCTTC.

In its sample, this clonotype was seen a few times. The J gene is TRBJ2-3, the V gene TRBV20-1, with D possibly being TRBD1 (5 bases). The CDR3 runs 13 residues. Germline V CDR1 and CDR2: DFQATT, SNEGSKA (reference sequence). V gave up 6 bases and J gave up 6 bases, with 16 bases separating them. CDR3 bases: TGCAGTGCCAGACGGACATGGCAGGATACGCAGTATTTT. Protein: CSARRTWQDTQYF.

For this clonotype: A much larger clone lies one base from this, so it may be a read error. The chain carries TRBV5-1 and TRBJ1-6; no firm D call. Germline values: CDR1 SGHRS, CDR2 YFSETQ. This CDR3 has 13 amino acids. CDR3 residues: CAGSLQSNSPLHF. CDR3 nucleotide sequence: TGCGCCGGCAGCCTGCAGTCAAATTCACCCCTCCACTTT.

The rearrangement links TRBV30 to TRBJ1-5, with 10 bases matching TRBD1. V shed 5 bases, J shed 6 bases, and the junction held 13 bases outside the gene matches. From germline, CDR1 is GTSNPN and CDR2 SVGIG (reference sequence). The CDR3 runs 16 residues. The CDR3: CAWDPGTGEYGQPQHF. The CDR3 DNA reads TGTGCCTGGGATCCCGGGACAGGGGAATACGGTCAGCCCCAGCATTTT.

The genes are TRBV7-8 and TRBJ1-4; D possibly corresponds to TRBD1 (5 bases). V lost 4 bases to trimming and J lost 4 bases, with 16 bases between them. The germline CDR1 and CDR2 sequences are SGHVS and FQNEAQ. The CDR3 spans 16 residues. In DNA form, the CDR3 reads TGTGCCAGCAGCTCCTCCAGGGTCCTGGTTAATGAAAAACTGTTTTTT. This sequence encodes CASSSSRVLVNEKLFF.

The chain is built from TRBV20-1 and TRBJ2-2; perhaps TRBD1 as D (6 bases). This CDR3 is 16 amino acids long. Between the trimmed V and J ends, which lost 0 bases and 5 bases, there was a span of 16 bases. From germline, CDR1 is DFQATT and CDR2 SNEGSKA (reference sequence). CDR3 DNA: TGCAGTGCTAGAGACCCCACAGGGCTACCGACCGGGGAGCTGTTTTTT. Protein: CSARDPTGLPTGELFF.

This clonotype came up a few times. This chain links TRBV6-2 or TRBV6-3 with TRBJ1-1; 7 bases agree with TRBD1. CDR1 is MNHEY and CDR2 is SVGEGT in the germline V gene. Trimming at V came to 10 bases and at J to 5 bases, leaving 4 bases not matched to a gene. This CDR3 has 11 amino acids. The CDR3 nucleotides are TGTGCCATACAGGGGTGGACTGAAGCTTTCTTT. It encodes CAIQGWTEAFF.

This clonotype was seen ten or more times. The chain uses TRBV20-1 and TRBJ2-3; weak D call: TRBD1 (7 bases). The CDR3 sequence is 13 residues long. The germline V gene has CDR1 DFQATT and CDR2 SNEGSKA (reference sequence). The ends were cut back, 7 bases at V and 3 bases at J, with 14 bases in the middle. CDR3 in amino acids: CSVAGGGTDTQYF. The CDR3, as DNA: TGCAGTGTCGCAGGGGGAGGTACAGATACGCAGTATTTT.

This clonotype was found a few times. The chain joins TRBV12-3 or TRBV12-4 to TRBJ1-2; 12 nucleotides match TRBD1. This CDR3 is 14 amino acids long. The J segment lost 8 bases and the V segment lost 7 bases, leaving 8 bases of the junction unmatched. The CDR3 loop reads CASISGTGGVGYTF. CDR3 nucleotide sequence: TGTGCCAGCATCTCGGGGACAGGGGGCGTCGGCTACACCTTC.

CDR3: CASSYARPRQGYTF. CDR3 in DNA: TGTGCCAGCAGTTACGCCCGCCCGCGGCAGGGCTACACCTTC. This chain connects TRBV6-6 to TRBJ1-2; D gene unclear. Trimming took off 2 bases at V and 8 bases at J, with 15 bases between the two ends. Germline CDR1 is MNHNY and CDR2 is SVGAGI (reference sequence). This CDR3 spans 14 amino acids.

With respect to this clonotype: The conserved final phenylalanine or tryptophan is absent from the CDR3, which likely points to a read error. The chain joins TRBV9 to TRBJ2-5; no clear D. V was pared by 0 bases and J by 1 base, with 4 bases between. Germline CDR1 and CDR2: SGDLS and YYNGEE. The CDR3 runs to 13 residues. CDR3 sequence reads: CASSVASQETQYC. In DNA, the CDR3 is TGTGCCAGCAGCGTAGCCTCCCAAGAGACCCAGTACTGC.

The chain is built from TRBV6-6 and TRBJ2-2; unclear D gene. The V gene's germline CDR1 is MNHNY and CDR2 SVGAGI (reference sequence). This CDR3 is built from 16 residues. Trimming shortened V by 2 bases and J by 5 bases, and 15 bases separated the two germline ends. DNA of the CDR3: TGTGCCAGCAGTTACAAGGCGAGTGCCGGGACCGGGGAGCTGTTTTTT. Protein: CASSYKASAGTGELFF.

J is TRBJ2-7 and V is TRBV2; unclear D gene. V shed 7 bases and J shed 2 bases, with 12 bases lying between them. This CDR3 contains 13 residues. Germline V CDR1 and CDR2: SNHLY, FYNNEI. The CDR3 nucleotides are TGTGCCAGCAAGTGGGCGGCAACCTACGAGCAGTACTTC. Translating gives CASKWAATYEQYF.

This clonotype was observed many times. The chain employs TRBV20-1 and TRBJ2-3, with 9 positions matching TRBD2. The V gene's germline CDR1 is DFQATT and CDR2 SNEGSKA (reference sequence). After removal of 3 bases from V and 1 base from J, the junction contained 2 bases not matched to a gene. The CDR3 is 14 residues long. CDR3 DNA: TGCAGTGCTAGGGTAGCGGGAGGCACAGATACGCAGTATTTT. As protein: CSARVAGGTDTQYF.

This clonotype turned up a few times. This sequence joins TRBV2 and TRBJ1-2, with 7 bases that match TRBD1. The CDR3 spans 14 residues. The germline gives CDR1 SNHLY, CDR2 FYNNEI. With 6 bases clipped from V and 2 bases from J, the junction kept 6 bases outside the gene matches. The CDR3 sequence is CASRDRTGNYGYTF. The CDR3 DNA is TGTGCCAGCAGGGACAGGACTGGGAACTATGGCTACACCTTC.

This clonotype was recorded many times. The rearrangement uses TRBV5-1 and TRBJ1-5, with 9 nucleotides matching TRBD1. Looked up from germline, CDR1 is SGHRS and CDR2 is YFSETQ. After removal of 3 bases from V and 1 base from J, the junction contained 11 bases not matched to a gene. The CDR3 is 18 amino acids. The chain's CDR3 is CASSSVPVGTGSNQPQHF. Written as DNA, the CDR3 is TGCGCCAGCAGCTCTGTTCCGGTGGGGACAGGGAGCAATCAGCCCCAGCATTTT.

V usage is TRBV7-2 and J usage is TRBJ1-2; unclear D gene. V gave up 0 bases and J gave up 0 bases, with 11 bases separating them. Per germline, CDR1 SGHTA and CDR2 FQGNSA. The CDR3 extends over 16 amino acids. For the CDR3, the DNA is TGTGCCAGCAGCTTAGCTTTGGCCGTAGCTAACTATGGCTACACCTTC. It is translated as CASSLALAVANYGYTF.

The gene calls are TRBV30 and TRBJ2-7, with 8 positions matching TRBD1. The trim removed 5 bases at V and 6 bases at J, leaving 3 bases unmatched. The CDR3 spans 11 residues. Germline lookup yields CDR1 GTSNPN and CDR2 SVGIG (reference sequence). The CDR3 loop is CAWEQGGEQYF. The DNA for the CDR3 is TGTGCCTGGGAACAGGGGGGCGAGCAGTACTTC.

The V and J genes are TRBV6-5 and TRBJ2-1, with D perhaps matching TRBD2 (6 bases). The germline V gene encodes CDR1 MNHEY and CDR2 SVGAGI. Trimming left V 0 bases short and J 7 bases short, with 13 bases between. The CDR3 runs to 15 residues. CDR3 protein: CASSYSRRDRNEQFF. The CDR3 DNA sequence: TGTGCCAGCAGTTACTCGCGGCGGGATAGGAATGAGCAGTTCTTC.

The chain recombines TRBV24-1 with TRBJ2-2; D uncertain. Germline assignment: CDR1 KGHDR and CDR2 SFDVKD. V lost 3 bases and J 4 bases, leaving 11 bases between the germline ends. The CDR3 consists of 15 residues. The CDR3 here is CATSDELEPTGELFF. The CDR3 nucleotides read TGTGCCACCAGTGATGAGCTAGAACCCACCGGGGAGCTGTTTTTT.

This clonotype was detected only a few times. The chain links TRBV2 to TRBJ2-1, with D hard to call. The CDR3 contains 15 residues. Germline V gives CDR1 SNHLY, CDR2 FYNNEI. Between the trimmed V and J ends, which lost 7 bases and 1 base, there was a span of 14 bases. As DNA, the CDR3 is TGTGCCAGCATCGACCGTAAGGCATCCTACAATGAGCAGTTCTTC. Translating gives CASIDRKASYNEQFF.